The rows below give T cell receptor beta chains drawn from one sample of a study of control samples from healthy donors and cancer patients. Method: immunoSEQ multiplex PCR; TCRdb's copy keeps in-frame clones and lacks some. Altogether tens of thousands of clones are present, 70% to 90% being singletons, with the ten largest covering over 5.5%. What was sequenced was blood. The receptors here all came from a man in his fifties in good health. CDR3s include the opening cysteine and the closing phenylalanine or tryptophan. The D gene is left open where the match is weak. Clone size is shown for a subset of rows, as once, few, many or a class of expanded clone.

d_gene: .
abundance: .
v_gene: TRBV5-1
j_gene: TRBJ1-4
CDR3nt: TGCGCCAGCAGCTTGGGGGGCGGGGGAACTAATGAAAAACTGTTTTTT
CDR3aa: CASSLGGGGTNEKLFF

d_gene: .
abundance: .
v_gene: TRBV11-2
j_gene: TRBJ2-5
CDR3nt: TGTGCCAGCAGCCCCAGGGGACAAGAGACCCAGTACTTC
CDR3aa: CASSPRGQETQYF

d_gene: .
abundance: many
v_gene: TRBV6-6
j_gene: TRBJ2-7
CDR3nt: TGTGCCAGCAGCGGAGTGGCCTACGAGCAGTACTTC
CDR3aa: CASSGVAYEQYF

d_gene: .
abundance: .
v_gene: TRBV2
j_gene: TRBJ1-2
CDR3nt: TGTGCCAGCACCCAAGGGGACAAAGGCTACACCTTC
CDR3aa: CASTQGDKGYTF

d_gene: .
abundance: .
v_gene: TRBV30
j_gene: TRBJ1-2
CDR3nt: TGTGCCTGGAGAAGACCCGACAGGAGTTATAACTATGGCTACACCTTC
CDR3aa: CAWRRPDRSYNYGYTF

d_gene: .
abundance: once
v_gene: TRBV30
j_gene: TRBJ2-7
CDR3nt: TGTGCCTGGAGTGTAAGGGGGTACGAGCAGTACTTC
CDR3aa: CAWSVRGYEQYF

d_gene: .
abundance: .
v_gene: TRBV6-6
j_gene: TRBJ1-1
CDR3nt: TGTGCCAGCAGTTACCCGACAGGCATGAACACTGAAGCTTTCTTT
CDR3aa: CASSYPTGMNTEAFF

d_gene: .
abundance: once
v_gene: TRBV6-2/TRBV6-3
j_gene: TRBJ2-5
CDR3nt: TGTGCCAGCAGTCGATCCGGGACGCGAGAGACCCAGTACTTC
CDR3aa: CASSRSGTRETQYF

d_gene: .
abundance: .
v_gene: TRBV6-5
j_gene: TRBJ1-4
CDR3nt: TGTGCCAGCAGGCTTAATGAAAAACTGTTTTTT
CDR3aa: CASRLNEKLFF

d_gene: .
abundance: .
v_gene: TRBV29-1
j_gene: TRBJ1-1
CDR3nt: TGCAGCGCTGGGCGACAGAACACTGAAGCTTTCTTT
CDR3aa: CSAGRQNTEAFF

d_gene: .
abundance: .
v_gene: TRBV15
j_gene: TRBJ1-2
CDR3nt: TGTGCCACCAGCAGAGCAGATAACTATGGCTACACCTTC
CDR3aa: CATSRADNYGYTF

d_gene: .
abundance: .
v_gene: TRBV6-5
j_gene: TRBJ2-7
CDR3nt: TGTGCCAGCCGTAGGCAGGGGCTCGACGAGCAGTACTTC
CDR3aa: CASRRQGLDEQYF

d_gene: TRBD1
abundance: .
v_gene: TRBV19
j_gene: TRBJ1-4
CDR3nt: TGTGCCAGTAGTGGCAGGGGGCAGGATGAAAAACTGTTTTTT
CDR3aa: CASSGRGQDEKLFF

d_gene: TRBD1
abundance: .
v_gene: TRBV4-1
j_gene: TRBJ1-1
CDR3nt: TGCGCCAGCAGTACAGGGGGCTGGACTGAAGCTTTCTTT
CDR3aa: CASSTGGWTEAFF

d_gene: .
abundance: .
v_gene: TRBV27
j_gene: TRBJ2-3
CDR3nt: TGTGCCAGCAGTTTATTAGCCACTTCTGGCACAGATACGCAGTATTTT
CDR3aa: CASSLLATSGTDTQYF

d_gene: .
abundance: .
v_gene: TRBV2
j_gene: TRBJ2-5
CDR3nt: TGTGCCTACGAGGGCTCTTCGGAGACCCAGTACTTC
CDR3aa: CAYEGSSETQYF

d_gene: .
abundance: .
v_gene: TRBV5-1
j_gene: TRBJ1-3
CDR3nt: TGCGCCAGCAGCCCAGGGGAACGCTCTGGAAACACCATATATTTT
CDR3aa: CASSPGERSGNTIYF

d_gene: .
abundance: .
v_gene: TRBV4-2
j_gene: TRBJ1-2
CDR3nt: TGTGCCAGCAGCCAAGAAGGGTCCAGAGACTATGGCTACACCTTC
CDR3aa: CASSQEGSRDYGYTF

d_gene: .
abundance: .
v_gene: TRBV5-1
j_gene: TRBJ2-5
CDR3nt: TGCGCCAGCAGCTTGGCCCCCGACTTAATCGAAGGAGAGACCCAGTACTTC
CDR3aa: CASSLAPDLIEGETQYF

d_gene: .
abundance: .
v_gene: TRBV30
j_gene: TRBJ2-1
CDR3nt: TGTGCCTGGAGTGTACATGACTACAATGAGCAGTTCTTC
CDR3aa: CAWSVHDYNEQFF

d_gene: .
abundance: .
v_gene: TRBV11-3
j_gene: TRBJ2-3
CDR3nt: TGTGCCAGCAGCCTACGGATCGGCCCCACAGATACGCAGTATTTT
CDR3aa: CASSLRIGPTDTQYF

d_gene: .
abundance: .
v_gene: TRBV27
j_gene: TRBJ2-7
CDR3nt: TGTGCCAGCAGACCGCCAAGGAACTTTTACGAGCAGTACTTC
CDR3aa: CASRPPRNFYEQYF

d_gene: .
abundance: .
v_gene: TRBV6-6
j_gene: TRBJ1-2
CDR3nt: TGTGCCAGCAGTCGCGAAGGCCCTTACTATGGCTACACCTTC
CDR3aa: CASSREGPYYGYTF

d_gene: .
abundance: .
v_gene: TRBV30
j_gene: TRBJ1-1
CDR3nt: TGTGCCTGGAGGAGGGACGAGAACACTGAAGCTTTCTTT
CDR3aa: CAWRRDENTEAFF

d_gene: .
abundance: .
v_gene: TRBV5-1
j_gene: TRBJ2-7
CDR3nt: TGCGCCAGCAGCTTGGCCGGCAGGTCCTACGAGCAGTACTTC
CDR3aa: CASSLAGRSYEQYF

d_gene: TRBD1
abundance: .
v_gene: TRBV6-5
j_gene: TRBJ2-1
CDR3nt: TGTGCCAGCAGTTACTTGACAGGGGGCGGTGAGCAGTTCTTC
CDR3aa: CASSYLTGGGEQFF

d_gene: TRBD2
abundance: .
v_gene: TRBV12-5
j_gene: TRBJ2-3
CDR3nt: TGTGCTAGTGGTCCGGGACTAGCGGGGGTCCCGAGCACAGATACGCAGTATTTT
CDR3aa: CASGPGLAGVPSTDTQYF

d_gene: .
abundance: .
v_gene: TRBV3-1/TRBV3-2
j_gene: TRBJ2-5
CDR3nt: TGTGCCAGCAGCCAACCCCAGGGCGGGGTCTTTCAAGAGACCCAGTACTTC
CDR3aa: CASSQPQGGVFQETQYF

d_gene: TRBD1
abundance: once
v_gene: TRBV10-3
j_gene: TRBJ2-5
CDR3nt: TGTGCCATCAGTGAGTCAGACAGGGTCAGGGAGACCCAGTACTTC
CDR3aa: CAISESDRVRETQYF

d_gene: .
abundance: .
v_gene: TRBV10-3
j_gene: TRBJ1-6
CDR3nt: TGTGCCATCAGTGAGCTTCCACCGGGCTCACCCCTCCACTTT
CDR3aa: CAISELPPGSPLHF

d_gene: TRBD1
abundance: .
v_gene: TRBV29-1
j_gene: TRBJ2-5
CDR3nt: TGCAGCGTTGAATTACTGGACAGGGGGAAGGGGGAGACCCAGTACTTC
CDR3aa: CSVELLDRGKGETQYF

d_gene: .
abundance: .
v_gene: TRBV2
j_gene: TRBJ2-2
CDR3nt: TGTGCCACTGGTACCGGGGAGCTGTTTTTT
CDR3aa: CATGTGELFF

d_gene: .
abundance: .
v_gene: TRBV9
j_gene: TRBJ2-3
CDR3nt: TGTGCCAGCAGCGTAGGGGCGGGCAGCCTAGATACGCAGTATTTT
CDR3aa: CASSVGAGSLDTQYF

d_gene: TRBD2
abundance: once
v_gene: TRBV6-2/TRBV6-3
j_gene: TRBJ2-5
CDR3nt: TGTGCCAGCAGTTACAGGCTAGCGGGGGGTGAAGAGACCCAGTACTTC
CDR3aa: CASSYRLAGGEETQYF

d_gene: .
abundance: once
v_gene: TRBV3-1/TRBV3-2
j_gene: TRBJ1-3
CDR3nt: TGTGCCAGCAGCCGGTGGACGGTGGGAAACACCATATATTTT
CDR3aa: CASSRWTVGNTIYF

d_gene: .
abundance: .
v_gene: TRBV7-9
j_gene: TRBJ1-1
CDR3nt: TGTGCCAGCAAGGGAGGGAGGGGTAACACTGAAGCTTTCTTT
CDR3aa: CASKGGRGNTEAFF

d_gene: .
abundance: .
v_gene: TRBV30
j_gene: TRBJ2-7
CDR3nt: TGTGCCCAAACACTCCCGGAGAAATCCTACGAGCAGTACTTC
CDR3aa: CAQTLPEKSYEQYF

d_gene: .
abundance: .
v_gene: TRBV25-1
j_gene: TRBJ2-1
CDR3nt: TGTGCCAGCAGTGAACCGGGGGATTACAATGAGCAGTTCTTC
CDR3aa: CASSEPGDYNEQFF

d_gene: .
abundance: .
v_gene: TRBV12-3/TRBV12-4
j_gene: TRBJ2-5
CDR3nt: TGTGCCAGCAGTTTAAGAGGGGAGACCCAGTACTTC
CDR3aa: CASSLRGETQYF

d_gene: .
abundance: .
v_gene: TRBV27
j_gene: TRBJ2-7
CDR3nt: TGTGCCAGCAGTTCCCCCCTCTACGAGCAGTACTTC
CDR3aa: CASSSPLYEQYF

d_gene: TRBD1
abundance: .
v_gene: TRBV7-3
j_gene: TRBJ1-6
CDR3nt: TGTGCCAGCAGCTTAAGGGCAGGGGGCAGGAATTCACCCCTCCACTTT
CDR3aa: CASSLRAGGRNSPLHF